This TCR beta chain is from a study of T cell responses to AZD1222 COVID-19 vaccine. General observations from the study: White British ancestry dominated among donors, who included more females, and clonal diversity was possibly underestimated. Among those given AZD1222, only six were seropositive at baseline.

The repertoire was sequenced with immunoSEQ multiplex PCR; TCRdb's copy has only in-frame clones and lacks some. Among over 100,000 clones listed, roughly 88% were seen once. This CDR3 has 15 residues. Germline V gene sequence: CDR1 SGDLS, CDR2 YYNGEE. The V gene lost 3 bases and the J gene lost 4 bases, with 16 bases spanning the gap. A remark on this clone: Its antigen remains unidentified.

The receptor's source is an adult in good health. V is TRBV9 and J is TRBJ1-2, with TRBD1 as a possible D gene (5 bases). This specimen consisted of peripheral blood, obtained on day 0 of MenACWY control vaccination. CDR3 sequence (DNA): TGTGCCAGCAGCGAAACACCCGGGGGGGGCTATGGCTACACCTTC. Encoded protein: CASSETPGGGYGYTF.